Below, 2 T cell receptor beta chains from the same sample are listed, as sequenced in a study of blood T cell repertoires in COVID-19 (TCRdb year 2020). To prepare the library, the immunoSEQ multiplex PCR assay was applied. Imported from immuneACCESS, the table was reduced by TCRdb to in-frame sequences with V and J called. These copies leave out some clones; in studies compared against another copy, an unresolved V gene accounts for under half, and the cause of the remainder is not known. The table for this sample lists more than 300,000 clones; 85% to 90% of them were counted only once. The ten most abundant clones make up about 4% of the sample. Sequenced: PBMCs or T cells enriched from blood (not recorded which). These receptors were taken from a man under 40 who had recovered from COVID-19.

The rearrangement uses TRBV4-1 and TRBJ2-7; weak D call: TRBD2 (5 bases). The V gene lost 0 bases and the J gene lost 0 bases, with 18 bases spanning the gap. Germline loops: CDR1 MGHRA, CDR2 YSYEKL. The CDR3 extends over 18 amino acids. The CDR3 protein is CASSQEASASYSSYEQYF. Written as DNA, the CDR3 is TGCGCCAGCAGCCAAGAGGCGTCTGCTAGCTATAGCTCCTACGAGCAGTACTTC.

J is TRBJ1-1 and V is TRBV30, with no clear D. Per the germline V gene, CDR1 is GTSNPN and CDR2 is SVGIG (reference sequence). The CDR3 sequence is 11 residues long. V was clipped by 3 bases and J by 4 bases, with 6 bases between them. DNA of the CDR3: TGTGCCTGGAGCGCGCTCACTGAAGCTTTCTTT. Translation gives CAWSALTEAFF. The complete variable domain, with remaining parts taken from reference TRBV30 and TRBJ1-1, reads SQTIHQWPATLVQPVGSPLSLECTVEGTSNPNLYWYRQAAGRGLQLLFYSVGIGQISSEVPQNLSASRPQDRQFILSSKKLLLSDSGFYLCAWSALTEAFFGQGTRLTVV.